This TCR beta chain was recorded in a study of blood T cell repertoires in COVID-19. Study information: From the United States, Italy and Spain came samples of acute and convalescent COVID-19.

TCRdb keeps only in-frame clones here, not all; method: immunoSEQ multiplex PCR. The sample lists 250,000 to 400,000 clones, under 90% occurring once. The J segment lost 2 bases and the V segment lost 0 bases, leaving 20 bases of the junction unmatched. Looked up from germline, CDR1 is KGHDR and CDR2 is SFDVKD. This CDR3 has 22 amino acids. This clonotype was obtained from a woman aged 25 to 39 with COVID-19, enrolled during active disease. The V call is TRBV24-1, the J call TRBJ1-5; 8 bases line up with TRBD1. Material: peripheral blood. DNA for the CDR3: TGTGCCACCAGTGATTTGCCGCCGGACAGGGCCGTCCACCGATATGGCAATCAGCCCCAGCATTTT. Protein product: CATSDLPPDRAVHRYGNQPQHF.